The present T cell receptor beta chain was sequenced within a study of blood T cell repertoires in COVID-19. Study in general: Acute-phase and convalescent COVID-19 samples originated in the United States, Italy and Spain.

Per the original methods: Nucleated cell number was recorded as an estimate derived from reference gene primer amplification. The data were produced by immunoSEQ multiplex PCR, yet TCRdb's version contains in-frame clones alone and is incomplete. V and J calls and clone size are given by that table; D and trimming were obtained from the DNA. This table has a few hundred thousand clones, 70% to 90% appearing once. The TCR comes from a man aged 18 to 35 with active or convalescent COVID-19. Material: peripheral blood.

In nucleotides, the CDR3 is TGTGCCAGCAGCTACGGACATCGGGACTTCCTGCAGTTCTTC. The encoded protein is CASSYGHRDFLQFF. The V gene is TRBV7-2, the J gene TRBJ2-1, with D possibly being TRBD2 (6 bases). With 4 bases removed from V and 12 bases from J, the gap between germline ends came to 19 bases. CDR3 size: 14 residues. Germline V gene lookup returns CDR1 SGHTA and CDR2 FQGNSA. Filled out from reference TRBV7-2 and TRBJ2-1, the complete variable domain reads GAGVSQSPSNKVTEKGKDVELRCDPISGHTALYWYRQSLGQGLEFLIYFQGNSAPDKSGLPSDRFSAERTGGSVSTLTIQRTQQEDSAVYLCASSYGHRDFLQFFGPGTRLTVL.